This TCR beta chain was recovered during a study of cytomegalovirus exposure and HLA in healthy donors. General study points: In a later analysis, donors in an Asian-associated ancestry cluster reportedly had fewer N-insertions in productive TCRs than the cohort mean. HLA alleles showed associations with some 17,000 TCR beta sequences in a later analysis, at a 0.05 false discovery rate. Confirmation was obtained in vitro that a few CMV-associated chains are specific for CMV antigens.

About this clone itself: Antigen: not known.

In germline, CDR1 is MNHNS, CDR2 SASEGT. CDR3 length: 15 residues. V was shortened by 4 bases and J by 12 bases, with 22 bases between the two germline ends. 13 Jbeta primers and 60 Vbeta primers were used for the PCR. TCRdb's table, derived via immunoSEQ multiplex PCR, lists solely in-frame clones and lacks some. This table holds roughly 130,000 clones, more than 60% found once. The specimen sequenced was PBMCs. V and J are TRBV6-1 and TRBJ2-4, with a tentative D call TRBD2 (7 bases). The TCR sequence derives from a middle-aged woman in good health and CMV-seronegative. The CDR3 sequence: CASSGGGGTEDSQYF. The CDR3 coding sequence is TGTGCCAGCAGTGGAGGGGGAGGGACCGAGGACAGTCAGTACTTC.